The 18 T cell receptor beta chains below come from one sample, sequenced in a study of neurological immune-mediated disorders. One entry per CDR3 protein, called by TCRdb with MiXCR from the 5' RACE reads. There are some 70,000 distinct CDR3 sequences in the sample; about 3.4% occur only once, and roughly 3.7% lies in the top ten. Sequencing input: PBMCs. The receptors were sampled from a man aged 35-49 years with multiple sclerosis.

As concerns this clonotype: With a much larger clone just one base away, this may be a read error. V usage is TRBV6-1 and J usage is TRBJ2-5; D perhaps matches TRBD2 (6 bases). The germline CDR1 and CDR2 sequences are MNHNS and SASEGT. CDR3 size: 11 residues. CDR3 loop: CASSSGENQYF. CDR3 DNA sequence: TGTGCCAGCAGCTCGGGGGAGAACCAGTACTTC.

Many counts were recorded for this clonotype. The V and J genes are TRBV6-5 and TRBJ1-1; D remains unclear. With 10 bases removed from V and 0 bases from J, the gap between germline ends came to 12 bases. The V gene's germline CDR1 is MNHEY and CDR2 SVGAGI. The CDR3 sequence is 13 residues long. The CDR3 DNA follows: TGTGCCACCACCCGAGGCATGAACACTGAAGCTTTCTTT. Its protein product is CATTRGMNTEAFF.

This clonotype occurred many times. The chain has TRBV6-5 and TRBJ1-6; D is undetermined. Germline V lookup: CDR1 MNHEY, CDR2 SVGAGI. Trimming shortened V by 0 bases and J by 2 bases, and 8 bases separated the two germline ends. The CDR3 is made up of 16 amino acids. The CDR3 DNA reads TGTGCCAGCAGTTACTCGGCAGCAACCTATAATTCACCCCTCCACTTT. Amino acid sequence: CASSYSAATYNSPLHF.

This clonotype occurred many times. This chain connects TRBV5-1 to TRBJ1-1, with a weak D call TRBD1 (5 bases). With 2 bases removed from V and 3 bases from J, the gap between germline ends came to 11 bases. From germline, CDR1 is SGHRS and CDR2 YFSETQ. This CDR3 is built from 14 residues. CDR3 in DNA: TGCGCCAGCAGCTTAGCAGGGATGCACACTGAAGCTTTCTTT. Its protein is CASSLAGMHTEAFF.

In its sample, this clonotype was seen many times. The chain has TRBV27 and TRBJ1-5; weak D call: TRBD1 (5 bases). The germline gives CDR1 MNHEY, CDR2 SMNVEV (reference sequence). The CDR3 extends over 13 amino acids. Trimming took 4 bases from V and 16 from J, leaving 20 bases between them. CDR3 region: CASSSPGSTALHF. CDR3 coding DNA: TGTGCCAGCAGTTCCCCAGGGTCTACGGCCCTCCATTTT.

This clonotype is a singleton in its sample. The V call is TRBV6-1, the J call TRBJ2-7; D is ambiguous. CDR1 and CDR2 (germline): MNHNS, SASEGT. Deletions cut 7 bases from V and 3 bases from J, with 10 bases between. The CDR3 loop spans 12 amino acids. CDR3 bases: TGTGCCAGCACAGATAATATCTACGAGCAGTACTTC. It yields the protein CASTDNIYEQYF.

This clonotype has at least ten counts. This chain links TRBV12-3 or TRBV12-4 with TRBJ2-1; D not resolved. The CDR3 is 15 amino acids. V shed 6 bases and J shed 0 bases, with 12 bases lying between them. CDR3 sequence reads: CASRGEELSYNEQFF. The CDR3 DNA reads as TGTGCCAGCAGAGGTGAGGAGCTCTCCTACAATGAGCAGTTCTTC.

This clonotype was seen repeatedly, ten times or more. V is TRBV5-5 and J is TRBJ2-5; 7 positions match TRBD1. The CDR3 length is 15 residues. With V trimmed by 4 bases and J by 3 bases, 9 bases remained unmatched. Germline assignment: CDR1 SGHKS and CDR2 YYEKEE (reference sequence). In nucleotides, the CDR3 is TGTGCCAGCAGCACCACCGGGACAGACAAAGAGACCCAGTACTTC. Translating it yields CASSTTGTDKETQYF.

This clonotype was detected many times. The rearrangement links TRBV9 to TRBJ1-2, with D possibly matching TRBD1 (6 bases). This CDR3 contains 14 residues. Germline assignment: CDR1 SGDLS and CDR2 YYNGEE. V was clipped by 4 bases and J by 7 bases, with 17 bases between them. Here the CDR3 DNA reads TGTGCCAGCAGCCCTCGGGGGGCATGGGGTGGCTACACCTTC. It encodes CASSPRGAWGGYTF.

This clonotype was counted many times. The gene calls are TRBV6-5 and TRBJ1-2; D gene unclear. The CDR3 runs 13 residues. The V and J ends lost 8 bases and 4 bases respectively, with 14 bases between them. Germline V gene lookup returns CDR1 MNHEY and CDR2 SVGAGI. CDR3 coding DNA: TGTGCCAGCCACCCCCCTGGTGGCTATGGCTACACCTTC. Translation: CASHPPGGYGYTF.

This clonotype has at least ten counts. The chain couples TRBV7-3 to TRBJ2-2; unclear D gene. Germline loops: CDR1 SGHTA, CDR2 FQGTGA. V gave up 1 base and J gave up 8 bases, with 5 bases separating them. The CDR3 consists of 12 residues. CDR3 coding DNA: TGTGCCAGCAGCTTAAGGATGGGGGAGCTGTTTTTT. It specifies CASSLRMGELFF.

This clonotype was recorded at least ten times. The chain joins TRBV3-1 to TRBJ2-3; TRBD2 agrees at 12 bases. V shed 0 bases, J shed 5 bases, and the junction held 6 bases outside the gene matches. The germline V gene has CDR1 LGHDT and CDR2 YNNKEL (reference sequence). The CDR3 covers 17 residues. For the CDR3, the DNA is TGTGCCAGCAGCCAAGACCGCCTAGCGGGAGGGGTAGATACGCAGTATTTT. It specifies CASSQDRLAGGVDTQYF.

For the CDR3, the DNA is TGTGCCAGCAGCTTGGACCATTACCAGGAGAAGTACTTC. This codes for CASSLDHYQEKYF. The J gene is TRBJ2-7, the V gene TRBV5-5; D is unclear. Trimming shortened V by 0 bases and J by 11 bases, and 15 bases separated the two germline ends. The germline V gene encodes CDR1 SGHKS and CDR2 YYEKEE (reference sequence). This CDR3 spans 13 amino acids.

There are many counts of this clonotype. CDR3 region: CASSLGGLAGVTQYF. The CDR3 bases are TGTGCCAGCAGCTTAGGGGGGCTAGCGGGGGTTACGCAGTATTTT. This chain uses TRBV7-2 with TRBJ2-3; 10 bases are shared with TRBD2. Germline values: CDR1 SGHTA, CDR2 FQGNSA. The V and J ends lost 1 base and 8 bases, in that order; junction bases with no gene match: 6. The CDR3 consists of 15 residues.

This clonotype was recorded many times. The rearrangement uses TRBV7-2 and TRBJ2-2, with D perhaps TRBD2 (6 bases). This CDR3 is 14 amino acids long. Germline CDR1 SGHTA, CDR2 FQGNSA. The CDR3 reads CASRVGAGTGELFF. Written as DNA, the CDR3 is TGTGCTTCCCGGGTGGGAGCGGGCACCGGGGAGCTGTTTTTT.

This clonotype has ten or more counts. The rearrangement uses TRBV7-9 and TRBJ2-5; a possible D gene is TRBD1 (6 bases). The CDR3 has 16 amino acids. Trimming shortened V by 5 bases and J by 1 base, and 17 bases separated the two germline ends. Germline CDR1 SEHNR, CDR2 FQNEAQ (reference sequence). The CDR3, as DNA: TGTGCCAGCAGCGTCCCTGATGGGGGCGGCCAAGAGACCCAGTACTTC. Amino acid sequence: CASSVPDGGGQETQYF.

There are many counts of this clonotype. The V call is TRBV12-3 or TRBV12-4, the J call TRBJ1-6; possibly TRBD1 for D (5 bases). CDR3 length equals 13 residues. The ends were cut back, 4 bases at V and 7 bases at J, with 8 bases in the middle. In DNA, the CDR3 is TGTGCCAGCAGTTACGGGGCGAATTCACCCCTCCACTTT. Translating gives CASSYGANSPLHF.

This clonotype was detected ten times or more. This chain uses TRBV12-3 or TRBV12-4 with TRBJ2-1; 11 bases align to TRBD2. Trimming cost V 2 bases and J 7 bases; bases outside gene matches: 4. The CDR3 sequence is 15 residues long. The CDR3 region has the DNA TGTGCCAGCAGTTTACGACTAGCGGGATGGAATGAGCAGTTCTTC. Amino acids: CASSLRLAGWNEQFF.